Included here is one TCR beta chain sequence, with context. This sample is drawn from a study of CD8 T cells in Susac syndrome. Negative magnetic isolation gave CD8+ and CD4+ cells; FACS enriched CD8+ TEMRA. Random hexamers primed reverse transcription of about 0.45 to 1 ug RNA. From the immunoSEQ multiplex PCR reads, TCRdb called clonotypes with MiXCR, one entry per CDR3 protein. Of roughly 150,000 distinct CDR3 sequences listed, 93% were seen once; the top ten hold over 0.11%. The germline V and J ends were trimmed by 7 bases and 0 bases, with 7 bases remaining between them. The CDR3 is 13 amino acids.

The sequenced sample was CD4+ T cells from PBMCs. The sequence was obtained from a human donor in good health. The rearrangement joins TRBV12-3 or TRBV12-4 to TRBJ2-1; the D is unclear. The CDR3 region is CASTESSYNEQFF. The CDR3 nucleotides read TGTGCCAGCACGGAAAGCTCCTACAATGAGCAGTTCTTC.